Listed below are T cell receptor beta chains from one sample, sequenced in a study of shared clonotypes between healthy human individuals. The table came from immunoSEQ multiplex PCR; TCRdb's copy has only in-frame clones and leaves some out. In the table there are about 2.3 million clones, approximately 90% of which are singletons. The sample comprised naive CD4+ T cells from PBMCs. The receptors originated from a man between 18 and 35 years old in good health. Some clones in this sample may be carry-over from other donors' samples. Both conserved end residues are part of each CDR3. The order of the fields is J gene, clone size, D gene, V gene, CDR3 protein, CDR3 DNA. The D gene is left open where the match is weak. Rows give clone size only sometimes, using once, few, many, or a class for an expanded clone.

J gene: TRBJ2-5
clone size: NA
D gene: NA
V gene: TRBV19
CDR3 protein: CASSTGLETQYF
CDR3 DNA: TGTGCCAGTTCCACAGGGTTGGAGACCCAGTACTTC

J gene: TRBJ2-1
clone size: NA
D gene: NA
V gene: TRBV9
CDR3 protein: CASSVYGSSYNEQFF
CDR3 DNA: TGTGCCAGCAGCGTATACGGGAGCTCCTACAATGAGCAGTTCTTC

J gene: TRBJ1-4
clone size: once
D gene: NA
V gene: TRBV6-6
CDR3 protein: CASSYIRGREKLFF
CDR3 DNA: TGTGCCAGCAGTTACATACGAGGTCGGGAAAAACTGTTTTTT

J gene: TRBJ1-1
clone size: NA
D gene: NA
V gene: TRBV6-5
CDR3 protein: CASSKGGNTEAFF
CDR3 DNA: TGTGCCAGCAGTAAGGGGGGAAACACTGAAGCTTTCTTT

J gene: TRBJ2-5
clone size: NA
D gene: NA
V gene: TRBV7-6
CDR3 protein: CASSLGGQETQYF
CDR3 DNA: TGTGCCAGCAGCCTAGGAGGGCAAGAGACCCAGTACTTC

J gene: TRBJ2-2
clone size: once
D gene: NA
V gene: TRBV28
CDR3 protein: CASSLRRATGELFF
CDR3 DNA: TGTGCCAGCAGTTTAAGGCGGGCCACCGGGGAGCTGTTTTTT

J gene: TRBJ2-5
clone size: once
D gene: TRBD2
V gene: TRBV11-2
CDR3 protein: CASRFGLAGHQETQYF
CDR3 DNA: TGTGCCAGCAGATTTGGCTTAGCGGGACACCAAGAGACCCAGTACTTC

J gene: TRBJ2-7
clone size: once
D gene: TRBD2
V gene: TRBV19
CDR3 protein: CASNPGGIPYEQYF
CDR3 DNA: TGTGCCAGTAACCCGGGAGGAATCCCCTACGAGCAGTACTTC

J gene: TRBJ2-3
clone size: NA
D gene: NA
V gene: TRBV10-3
CDR3 protein: CATSEGLGTDTQYF
CDR3 DNA: TGTGCCACCTCCGAGGGTTTGGGCACAGATACGCAGTATTTT

J gene: TRBJ2-1
clone size: NA
D gene: NA
V gene: TRBV14
CDR3 protein: CASSRLLGNSYNEQFF
CDR3 DNA: TGTGCCAGCAGCCGCCTTTTGGGGAACTCCTACAATGAGCAGTTCTTC

J gene: TRBJ2-3
clone size: NA
D gene: NA
V gene: TRBV5-1
CDR3 protein: CASRDSGTDTQYF
CDR3 DNA: TGCGCCAGCAGAGACTCCGGCACAGATACGCAGTATTTT

J gene: TRBJ1-2
clone size: NA
D gene: NA
V gene: TRBV28
CDR3 protein: CASSMVHRGDGYTF
CDR3 DNA: TGTGCCAGCAGTATGGTCCACCGGGGGGATGGCTACACCTTC

J gene: TRBJ2-3
clone size: NA
D gene: NA
V gene: TRBV7-3
CDR3 protein: CASSQISGDTQYF
CDR3 DNA: TGTGCCAGCAGTCAAATTAGCGGAGATACGCAGTATTTT

J gene: TRBJ1-2
clone size: NA
D gene: NA
V gene: TRBV7-2
CDR3 protein: CASSLESSGAPERGYTF
CDR3 DNA: TGTGCCAGCAGCTTAGAATCGTCAGGGGCGCCGGAGAGGGGCTACACCTTC

J gene: TRBJ1-2
clone size: NA
D gene: NA
V gene: TRBV18
CDR3 protein: CASSPTDSLYGYTF
CDR3 DNA: TGTGCCAGCTCACCGACTGACAGCCTCTATGGCTACACCTTC

J gene: TRBJ2-5
clone size: NA
D gene: NA
V gene: TRBV25-1
CDR3 protein: CASSEYVWQGKETQYF
CDR3 DNA: TGTGCCAGCAGTGAATATGTTTGGCAGGGAAAAGAGACCCAGTACTTC

J gene: TRBJ2-1
clone size: NA
D gene: NA
V gene: TRBV11-3
CDR3 protein: CASSLGLSFGEQFF
CDR3 DNA: TGTGCCAGCAGCTTAGGGCTTAGCTTTGGTGAGCAGTTCTTC

J gene: TRBJ2-7
clone size: NA
D gene: TRBD1
V gene: TRBV7-2
CDR3 protein: CASSLGDREGYEQYF
CDR3 DNA: TGTGCCAGCAGCTTAGGGGACAGGGAGGGGTACGAGCAGTACTTC

J gene: TRBJ1-2
clone size: NA
D gene: NA
V gene: TRBV5-1
CDR3 protein: CASRRDYGYTF
CDR3 DNA: TGCGCCAGTCGGCGGGACTATGGCTACACCTTC

J gene: TRBJ2-3
clone size: NA
D gene: NA
V gene: TRBV28
CDR3 protein: CASSPHLVTDTQYF
CDR3 DNA: TGTGCCAGCAGCCCCCATCTGGTTACAGATACGCAGTATTTT

J gene: TRBJ1-1
clone size: NA
D gene: NA
V gene: TRBV19
CDR3 protein: CASRQDRNTEAFF
CDR3 DNA: TGTGCCAGTAGACAGGACAGGAACACTGAAGCTTTCTTT

J gene: TRBJ2-7
clone size: NA
D gene: TRBD2
V gene: TRBV19
CDR3 protein: CASSTRTSGSLYF
CDR3 DNA: TGTGCCAGTAGCACAAGGACTAGCGGGAGTCTATACTTC

J gene: TRBJ2-7
clone size: NA
D gene: NA
V gene: TRBV5-5
CDR3 protein: CASSLALGEQYF
CDR3 DNA: TGTGCCAGCAGCTTGGCTTTAGGTGAGCAGTACTTC

J gene: TRBJ1-2
clone size: NA
D gene: NA
V gene: TRBV28
CDR3 protein: CASSNVGGLSNYGYTF
CDR3 DNA: TGTGCCAGCAGTAATGTCGGAGGCCTCTCTAACTATGGCTACACCTTC

J gene: TRBJ2-7
clone size: NA
D gene: NA
V gene: TRBV5-1
CDR3 protein: CASSVGRSYEQYF
CDR3 DNA: TGCGCCAGCAGCGTTGGCCGATCCTACGAGCAGTACTTC

J gene: TRBJ2-1
clone size: NA
D gene: NA
V gene: TRBV11-1
CDR3 protein: CASSLDPLGFNEQFF
CDR3 DNA: TGTGCCAGCAGCTTAGACCCCCTGGGGTTCAATGAGCAGTTCTTC

J gene: TRBJ2-7
clone size: NA
D gene: NA
V gene: TRBV28
CDR3 protein: CASSLFLDTYEQYF
CDR3 DNA: TGTGCCAGCAGTTTGTTTCTTGATACCTACGAGCAGTACTTC

J gene: TRBJ1-1
clone size: NA
D gene: NA
V gene: TRBV5-1
CDR3 protein: CASRDSGGWNTEAFF
CDR3 DNA: TGCGCCAGCAGGGATTCGGGGGGCTGGAACACTGAAGCTTTCTTT

J gene: TRBJ2-7
clone size: NA
D gene: TRBD1
V gene: TRBV7-9
CDR3 protein: CASSRTGKYEQYF
CDR3 DNA: TGTGCCAGCAGCCGGACAGGTAAATACGAGCAGTACTTC

J gene: TRBJ1-5
clone size: NA
D gene: NA
V gene: TRBV28
CDR3 protein: CASTNVGVQPQHF
CDR3 DNA: TGTGCCAGCACCAATGTGGGGGTCCAGCCCCAGCATTTT

J gene: TRBJ1-2
clone size: NA
D gene: NA
V gene: TRBV4-1
CDR3 protein: CASSQQGANYGYTF
CDR3 DNA: TGCGCCAGCAGCCAGCAGGGAGCTAACTATGGCTACACCTTC

J gene: TRBJ1-1
clone size: NA
D gene: TRBD1
V gene: TRBV27
CDR3 protein: CASSLFDRDRGFGTEAFF
CDR3 DNA: TGTGCCAGCAGTTTATTCGACCGGGACAGGGGTTTTGGCACTGAAGCTTTCTTT

J gene: TRBJ2-3
clone size: NA
D gene: NA
V gene: TRBV4-1
CDR3 protein: CASSRIRITDTQYF
CDR3 DNA: TGCGCCAGCAGCCGCATCAGGATCACAGATACGCAGTATTTT

J gene: TRBJ2-4
clone size: NA
D gene: NA
V gene: TRBV5-1
CDR3 protein: CASSWNPGENIQYF
CDR3 DNA: TGCGCCAGCAGCTGGAACCCAGGAGAAAACATTCAGTACTTC

J gene: TRBJ2-1
clone size: NA
D gene: NA
V gene: TRBV27
CDR3 protein: CASSLGFNSYNEQFF
CDR3 DNA: TGTGCCAGCAGTTTAGGATTCAATTCCTACAATGAGCAGTTCTTC

J gene: TRBJ1-6
clone size: NA
D gene: NA
V gene: TRBV6-5
CDR3 protein: CASSPRTVVGSPLHF
CDR3 DNA: TGTGCCAGCAGTCCACGGACGGTTGTCGGCTCACCCCTCCACTTT

J gene: TRBJ2-2
clone size: NA
D gene: NA
V gene: TRBV10-2
CDR3 protein: CASSVQANTGELFF
CDR3 DNA: TGCGCCAGCAGTGTTCAGGCGAACACCGGGGAGCTGTTTTTT

J gene: TRBJ2-1
clone size: NA
D gene: NA
V gene: TRBV6-1
CDR3 protein: CASIPNESYNEQFF
CDR3 DNA: TGTGCCAGCATCCCTAATGAGTCCTACAATGAGCAGTTCTTC